Sequencing of this T cell receptor (beta chain) was carried out in a study of blood T cell repertoires in COVID-19. At the level of the study: COVID-19 samples, acute and convalescent, were from the United States, Italy and Spain. The cDNA or gDNA used as material had been derived from T cells, B-cell-depleted T cells, or PBMCs.

In the original analysis: Estimation of nucleated cell counts relied on the amplification of reference gene primers. Profiling relied on immunoSEQ multiplex PCR, and the TCRdb table lists in-frame clones only, not all of them. V and J calls plus clone size are reproduced from that table; the DNA served to infer D and trimming. The sample holds about 140,000 clones, about 80% seen once. V lost 0 bases and J lost 4; bases outside the gene matches: 3. This CDR3 region has 15 residues. Per the germline V gene, CDR1 is SGDLS and CDR2 is YYNGEE. Material: peripheral blood. The source is a woman aged 60 to 75 with acute or convalescent COVID-19. The chain has TRBV9 and TRBJ2-7; TRBD2 aligns across 11 bases. The CDR3 reads CASSVGTSGSYEQYF. The DNA for the CDR3 is TGTGCCAGCAGCGTAGGCACTAGCGGGAGTTACGAGCAGTACTTC.